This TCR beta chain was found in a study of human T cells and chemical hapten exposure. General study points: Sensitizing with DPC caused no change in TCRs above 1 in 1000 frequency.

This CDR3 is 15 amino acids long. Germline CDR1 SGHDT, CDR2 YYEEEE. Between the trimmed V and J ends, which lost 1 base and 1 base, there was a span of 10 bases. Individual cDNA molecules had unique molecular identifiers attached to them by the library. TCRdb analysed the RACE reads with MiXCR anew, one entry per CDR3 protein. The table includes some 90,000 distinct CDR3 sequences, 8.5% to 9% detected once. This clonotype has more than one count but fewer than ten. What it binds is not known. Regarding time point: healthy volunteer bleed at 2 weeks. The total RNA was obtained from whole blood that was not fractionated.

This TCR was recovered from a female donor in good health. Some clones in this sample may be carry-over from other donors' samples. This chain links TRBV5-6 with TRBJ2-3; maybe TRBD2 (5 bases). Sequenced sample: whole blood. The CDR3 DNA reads TGTGCCAGCAGCTTGAACCGGGATGGCACAGATACGCAGTATTTT. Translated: CASSLNRDGTDTQYF.